Detailed here is one T cell receptor beta chain. This sample is drawn from a study of shared T cell receptors in the human thymus. Trimming removed 5 bases at V and 3 bases at J, with 13 bases between. Germline CDR1 reads SNHLY; CDR2 reads FYNNEI. This CDR3 has 14 residues. Sequenced by immunoSEQ multiplex PCR; TCRdb stores in-frame clones only, minus some. The sample carries more than 550,000 clones, approximately 85% recorded once. These data were likewise used in another study, on human thymus T cells.

J is TRBJ1-1 and V is TRBV2; unclear D gene. Source material: thymocytes. The source of this sequence is a girl under three years old with a congenital heart defect. This chain's CDR3 is CASSTRGRDTEAFF. CDR3 DNA sequence: TGTGCCAGCAGTACTCGAGGGAGGGACACTGAAGCTTTCTTT. Full variable domain (missing parts from reference TRBV2 and TRBJ1-1): EPEVTQTPSHQVTQMGQEVILRCVPISNHLYFYWYRQILGQKVEFLVSFYNNEISEKSEIFDDQFSVERPDGSNFTLKIRSTKLEDSAMYFCASSTRGRDTEAFFGQGTRLTVV.